The subject of this entry is one T cell receptor (beta chain). What it binds is not known. The sample originates from a study of T cell responses to AZD1222 COVID-19 vaccine. Study results and caveats: Clonal diversity was possibly underestimated; the donors were predominantly white British and more often female. With dominance at 160-218 and 743-854, vaccine-associated CD4 TCRs spanned spike.

The junction had 10 bases not matched to a gene; V was cut back by 5 bases and J by 7 bases. From germline, CDR1 is LGHDT and CDR2 YNNKEL (reference sequence). The CDR3 runs to 15 residues. Sequencing used immunoSEQ multiplex PCR; TCRdb keeps in-frame clones, though not all of them. The sample carries about 160,000 clones, roughly 94% recorded once. The origin of this receptor is an adult in good health. The chain is built from TRBV3-1 (or the pseudogene TRBV3-2) and TRBJ2-1, with TRBD1 identical over 8 bases. This specimen consisted of peripheral blood, obtained on day 0 of MenACWY control vaccination. The CDR3, as DNA: TGTGCCAGCAGCTCTACGGGACAGGACGGGAATGAGCAGTTCTTC. Translated, it gives CASSSTGQDGNEQFF.